This T cell receptor (beta chain) comes out of a study of T cells in Graves' hyperthyroidism and ophthalmopathy. Study findings and constraints: Most thyroid clonotypes with frequency above 0.001 were detected in blood.

Template material for amplifying TCR beta CDR3 regions consisted of RNA transcripts. HTBI primers were employed in a first-round RT-PCR of the TCR CDR3. TCRdb recomputed calls from the multiplex PCR reads with MiXCR, one row per CDR3 protein. Altogether 600,000 to 650,000 distinct CDR3 sequences are present, around 16% being singletons, with the ten largest covering approximately 3.8%. Per the germline V gene, CDR1 is SGHTA and CDR2 is FQGNSA. The CDR3 loop spans 13 amino acids. Deletions cut 5 bases from V and 3 bases from J, with 11 bases between. Clinical symptoms, serum thyroxine, TRAb, thyroid ultrasound and orbital computed tomography informed diagnoses. This clonotype was picked up many times. Its specificity is not known.

Sequences were obtained from blood. This chain joins TRBV7-2 and TRBJ2-7; TRBD1 or TRBD2 may be the D gene (5 bases each). This clonotype was obtained from a woman between 25 and 40 years old with Graves' hyperthyroidism. The CDR3 sequence: CASSTGRNYEQYF. The CDR3 DNA reads as TGTGCCAGCAGCACGGGACGGAACTACGAGCAGTACTTC.